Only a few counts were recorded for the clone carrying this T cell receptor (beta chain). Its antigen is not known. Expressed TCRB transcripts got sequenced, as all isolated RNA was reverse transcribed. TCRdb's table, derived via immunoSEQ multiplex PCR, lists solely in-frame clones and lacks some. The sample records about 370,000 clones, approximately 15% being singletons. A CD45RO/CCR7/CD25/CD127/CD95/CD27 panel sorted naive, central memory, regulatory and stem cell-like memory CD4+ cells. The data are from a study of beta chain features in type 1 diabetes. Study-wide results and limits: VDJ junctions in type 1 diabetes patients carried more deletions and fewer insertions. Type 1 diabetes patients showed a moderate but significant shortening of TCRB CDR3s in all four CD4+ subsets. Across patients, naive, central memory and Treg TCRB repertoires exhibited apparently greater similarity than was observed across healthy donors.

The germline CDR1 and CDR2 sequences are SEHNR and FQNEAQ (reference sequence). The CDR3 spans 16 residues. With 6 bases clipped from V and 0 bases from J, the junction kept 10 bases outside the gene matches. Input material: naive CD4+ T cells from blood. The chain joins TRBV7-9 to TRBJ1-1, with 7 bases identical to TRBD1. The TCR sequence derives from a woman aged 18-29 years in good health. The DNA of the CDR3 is TGTGCCAGCAGTCTCCTGCCGGGACAGCTGAACACTGAAGCTTTCTTT. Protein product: CASSLLPGQLNTEAFF.